One and the same sample provided the 16 T cell receptor beta chains below, sequenced in a study of cytotoxic CD8 clonotypes in ibrutinib-treated CLL. Using immunoSEQ multiplex PCR, the repertoire was profiled, and TCRdb retains in-frame clones only, with some absent. The sample lists 150,000 to 200,000 clones, approximately 91% occurring once. This specimen was PBMCs, taken at disease progression, from a patient treated with ibrutinib. The source of these receptors is a human donor with chronic lymphocytic leukemia.

The chain links TRBV29-1 to TRBJ1-3; no definite D call. V lost 3 bases and J 4 bases, leaving 10 bases between the germline ends. Germline V gives CDR1 SQVTM, CDR2 ANQGSEA. The CDR3 loop spans 13 amino acids. For the CDR3, the DNA is TGCAGCGTTGACAGTGGGTCCGGAAACACCATATATTTT. Translating gives CSVDSGSGNTIYF.

This sequence joins TRBV10-3 and TRBJ1-2, with D hard to call. Trimming removed 2 bases from V and 5 bases from J, with 12 bases in between. This CDR3 comprises 14 residues. CDR1 is ENHRY, CDR2 SYGVKD, per germline. CDR3 sequence reads: CAISEGVRTYGYTF. CDR3 coding DNA: TGTGCCATCAGTGAGGGGGTCAGAACTTATGGCTACACCTTC.

This clone was found once. The chain recombines TRBV27 with TRBJ1-5; 8 bases are a match to TRBD1. Germline lookup yields CDR1 MNHEY and CDR2 SMNVEV (reference sequence). CDR3 length: 15 amino acids. The V segment lost 6 bases and the J segment 3 bases; nucleotides outside the gene matches: 7. The CDR3: CASRADRGPNQPQHF. For the CDR3, the DNA is TGTGCCAGCAGGGCAGACAGGGGTCCCAATCAGCCCCAGCATTTT.

This chain joins TRBV30 and TRBJ1-1; D is ambiguous. The CDR3 has 13 amino acids. Germline V CDR1 and CDR2: GTSNPN, SVGIG (reference sequence). The V and J ends lost 0 bases and 0 bases respectively, with 5 bases between them. The CDR3 DNA is TGTGCCTGGAGTGTAGAACTGAACACTGAAGCTTTCTTT. Translating gives CAWSVELNTEAFF.

This chain joins TRBV10-3 and TRBJ1-2; possibly TRBD1 for D (6 bases). This CDR3 contains 14 residues. Germline-derived CDR1 and CDR2 are ENHRY and SYGVKD. V lost 8 bases to trimming and J lost 2 bases, with 15 bases between them. CDR3 DNA: TGTGCCATCTCAGGGGCCAGGGAAAACTATGGCTACACCTTC. Its protein product is CAISGARENYGYTF.

This chain joins TRBV10-2 and TRBJ2-5; D remains ambiguous. The germline V and J ends were trimmed by 0 bases and 2 bases, with 10 bases remaining between them. This CDR3 has 15 residues. Per germline, CDR1 WSHSY and CDR2 SAAADI. This CDR3 is CASSESMVGQETQYF. Here the CDR3 DNA reads TGCGCCAGCAGTGAGTCGATGGTGGGACAAGAGACCCAGTACTTC.

This chain joins TRBV11-2 and TRBJ1-1; D is ambiguous. Trimming pared 4 bases from V and 0 bases from J, leaving 18 bases between. The germline CDR1 and CDR2 sequences are SGHAT and FQNNGV. The CDR3 length is 17 residues. The CDR3: CASSWRTGSFMNTEAFF. The CDR3 DNA sequence: TGTGCCAGCAGCTGGAGGACCGGGTCGTTCATGAACACTGAAGCTTTCTTT.

The chain is built from TRBV5-6 and TRBJ2-3, with a possible D match to TRBD2 (5 bases). CDR1 and CDR2 from the germline V gene are SGHDT and YYEEEE. With 2 bases removed from V and 1 base from J, the gap between germline ends came to 5 bases. This CDR3 has 13 amino acids. This CDR3 reads CASSLLGTDTQYF. DNA of the CDR3: TGTGCCAGCAGCTTACTAGGCACAGATACGCAGTATTTT.

This chain links TRBV18 with TRBJ1-1, with 10 positions matching TRBD1. Germline CDR1 and CDR2: KGHSH and LQKENI. The CDR3 contains 16 residues. Trimming took 4 bases from V and 2 from J; bases not matched to a gene: 7. The CDR3 nucleotides are TGTGCCAGCTCACGTCCGGGACAGGGGTTCAACACTGAAGCTTTCTTT. Its translation: CASSRPGQGFNTEAFF.

The chain has TRBV7-9 and TRBJ1-3; D is unresolved. Germline V gives CDR1 SEHNR, CDR2 FQNEAQ (reference sequence). V dropped 1 base and J dropped 1 base, with 2 bases sitting between them. This CDR3 is 13 amino acids long. CDR3 nucleotide sequence: TGTGCCAGCAGCTTAGTTTCTGGAAACACCATATATTTT. Protein sequence: CASSLVSGNTIYF.

The rearrangement links TRBV19 to TRBJ2-3, with TRBD1 matching 7 bases. V lost 5 bases and J lost 5; bases outside the gene matches: 4. This CDR3 is built from 13 residues. The germline gives CDR1 LNHDA, CDR2 SQIVND (reference sequence). The CDR3 here is CASSGTVRDTQYF. DNA of the CDR3: TGTGCCAGTAGTGGGACAGTGAGAGATACGCAGTATTTT.

The chain combines TRBV5-1 with TRBJ1-2; perhaps TRBD1 as D (6 bases). The CDR3 runs to 17 residues. The V end was cut by 2 bases, the J end by 3 bases, with 20 bases between. Per germline, CDR1 SGHRS and CDR2 YFSETQ. The CDR3 nucleotides are TGCGCCAGCAGCTTTGGCGGGGGCCGCGCTGGCGACTATGGCTACACCTTC. Protein sequence: CASSFGGGRAGDYGYTF.

The chain couples TRBV27 to TRBJ1-5, with a tentative D call TRBD1 (5 bases). Germline V gene data show CDR1 as MNHEY and CDR2 as SMNVEV (reference sequence). The CDR3 is made up of 14 amino acids. The V end lost 1 base, the J end lost 7 bases, and 11 bases lay between the germline ends. The CDR3 DNA reads TGTGCCAGCAGTTTATTGGGGGTGGGCCAGCCCCAGCATTTT. Its translation is CASSLLGVGQPQHF.

The chain has TRBV2 and TRBJ2-1; 10 nucleotides agree with TRBD2. Looked up from germline, CDR1 is SNHLY and CDR2 is FYNNEI. V gave up 9 bases and J gave up 7 bases; unmatched junction bases: 6. There are 13 residues in the CDR3. CDR3 bases: TGTGCCAGGGGACTAGCGTCTCGAAATGAGCAGTTCTTC. Translated, it gives CARGLASRNEQFF.

V gene TRBV7-2 combines with J gene TRBJ2-2; tentative D call: TRBD2 (5 bases). V was cut by 5 bases and J by 5 bases, with 15 bases left in between. CDR1 and CDR2 (germline): SGHTA, FQGNSA. The CDR3 is made up of 15 amino acids. The CDR3 nucleotides read TGTGCCAGCAGCCCCTTGGGAGTAACTACCGGGGAGCTGTTTTTT. It yields the protein CASSPLGVTTGELFF. Filled out from reference TRBV7-2 and TRBJ2-2, the complete variable domain reads GAGVSQSPSNKVTEKGKDVELRCDPISGHTALYWYRQSLGQGLEFLIYFQGNSAPDKSGLPSDRFSAERTGGSVSTLTIQRTQQEDSAVYLCASSPLGVTTGELFFGEGSRLTVL.

V usage is TRBV5-1 and J usage is TRBJ1-2, with a weak D call TRBD1 (5 bases). The CDR3 covers 13 residues. Per the germline V gene, CDR1 is SGHRS and CDR2 is YFSETQ. Trimming cost V 0 bases and J 3 bases, with 6 bases left between them. CDR3 DNA sequence: TGCGCCAGCAGCTTGGCAGGGTACTATGGCTACACCTTC. It codes for CASSLAGYYGYTF. The variable domain in full, completed from reference TRBV5-1 and TRBJ1-2, reads KAGVTQTPRYLIKTRGQQVTLSCSPISGHRSVSWYQQTPGQGLQFLFEYFSETQRNKGNFPGRFSGRQFSNSRSEMNVSTLELGDSALYLCASSLAGYYGYTFGSGTRLTVV.